This T cell receptor (beta chain) was identified in a study of response to subunit inactivated influenza vaccine. Overall study results and limits: Few new T cells, the authors suggested, are recruited by each seasonal influenza vaccination.

As concerns this clonotype: What it recognizes is unknown.

TCRdb ran MiXCR on the RT-PCR reads and lists one entry per CDR3 protein. The sample has approximately 290,000 distinct CDR3 sequences; about 20% are singletons. Between the trimmed V and J ends, which lost 10 bases and 3 bases, there was a span of 15 bases. CDR1 is ENHRY, CDR2 SYGVKD, per germline. This CDR3 region has 13 residues. Sequenced material: PBMCs from blood, taken 21 months after vaccination. The chain recombines TRBV10-3 with TRBJ2-5; either TRBD1 or TRBD2 may supply D (6 bases each). The receptor was derived from a man aged 50 to 75 who received an inactivated influenza vaccine. The CDR3 DNA follows: TGTGCCACACAGGGATGGGAGGAAGAGACCCAGTACTTC. It translates to CATQGWEEETQYF.